This TCR beta chain was documented in a study of early T cells in non-severe SARS-CoV-2 infection. The V end lost 5 bases, the J end lost 5 bases, and 9 bases lay between the germline ends. The CDR3 loop spans 13 amino acids. The germline V gene has CDR1 SGHAT and CDR2 FQNNGV. Via MiXCR, TCRdb re-called the 5' RACE reads, giving one row per CDR3 protein. Of about 55,000 distinct CDR3 sequences listed, approximately 13% are singletons. The rearrangement uses TRBV11-2 and TRBJ2-2; D remains unclear. Source: whole blood, taken at baseline. The sequence was obtained from an adult who was a healthcare worker with PCR-confirmed SARS-CoV-2 infection or an uninfected control (not recorded which). In DNA, the CDR3 is TGTGCCAGCAGCCTAACGGGTACCGGGGAGCTGTTTTTT. This translates into CASSLTGTGELFF. The full variable domain, with the rest looked up from reference TRBV11-2 and TRBJ2-2, is EAGVAQSPRYKIIEKRQSVAFWCNPISGHATLYWYQQILGQGPKLLIQFQNNGVVDDSQLPKDRFSAERLKGVDSTLKIQPAKLEDSAVYLCASSLTGTGELFFGEGSRLTVL.